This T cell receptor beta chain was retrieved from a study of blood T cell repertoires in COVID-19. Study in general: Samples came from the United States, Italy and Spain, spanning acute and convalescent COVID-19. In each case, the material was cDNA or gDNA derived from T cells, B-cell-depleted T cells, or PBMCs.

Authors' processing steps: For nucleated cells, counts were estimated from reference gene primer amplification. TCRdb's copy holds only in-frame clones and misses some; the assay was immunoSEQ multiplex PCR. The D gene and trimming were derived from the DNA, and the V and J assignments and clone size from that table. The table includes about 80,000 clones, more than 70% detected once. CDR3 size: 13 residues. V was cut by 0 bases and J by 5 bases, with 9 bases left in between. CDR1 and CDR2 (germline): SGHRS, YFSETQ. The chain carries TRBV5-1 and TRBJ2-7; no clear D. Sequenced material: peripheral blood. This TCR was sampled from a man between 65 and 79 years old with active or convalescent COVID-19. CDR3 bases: TGCGCCAGCAGCTTGGCCGGTACCGACGAGCAGTACTTC. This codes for CASSLAGTDEQYF.